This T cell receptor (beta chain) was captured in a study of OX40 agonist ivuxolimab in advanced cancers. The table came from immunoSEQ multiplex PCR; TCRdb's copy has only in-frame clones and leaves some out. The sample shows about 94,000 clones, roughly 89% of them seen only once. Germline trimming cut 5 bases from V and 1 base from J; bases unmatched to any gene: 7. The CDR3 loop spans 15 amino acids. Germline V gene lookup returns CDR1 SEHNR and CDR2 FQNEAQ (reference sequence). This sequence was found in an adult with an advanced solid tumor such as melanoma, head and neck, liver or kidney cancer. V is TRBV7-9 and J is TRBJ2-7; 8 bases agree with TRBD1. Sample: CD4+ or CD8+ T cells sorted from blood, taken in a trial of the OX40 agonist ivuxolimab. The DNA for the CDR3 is TGTGCCAGCAGCACCGGGACAGGTCTTTCCTACGAGCAGTACTTC. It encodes CASSTGTGLSYEQYF.